These 3 T cell receptor beta chains were sequenced from one sample in a study of blood T cell repertoires in COVID-19. Profiled with immunoSEQ multiplex PCR; TCRdb holds only in-frame clones, not every one. This table has hundreds of thousands of clones, nearly 85% appearing once. The sequenced material came from peripheral blood. The receptors originated from a human donor in a cohort sampled during active COVID-19.

This chain links TRBV4-1 with TRBJ1-2; 10 nucleotides line up with TRBD1. CDR1 and CDR2 from the germline V gene are MGHRA and YSYEKL. CDR3 size: 16 residues. V lost 4 bases, J lost 4 bases, and 9 bases stayed unmatched. For the CDR3, the DNA is TGCGCCAGCAGCCCAAGGGACAGGGGAATTCGCTATGGCTACACCTTC. It specifies CASSPRDRGIRYGYTF.

The gene calls are TRBV5-6 and TRBJ2-7; D possibly corresponds to TRBD1 (5 bases). The germline CDR1 and CDR2 sequences are SGHDT and YYEEEE. This CDR3 has 18 residues. Trimming shortened V by 6 bases and J by 0 bases, and 25 bases separated the two germline ends. The CDR3 loop is CASNLWARVLMSSYEQYF. The DNA of the CDR3 is TGTGCCAGCAACCTATGGGCCAGGGTCCTCATGAGCTCCTACGAGCAGTACTTC. Full variable domain (remainder filled in from reference TRBV5-6 and TRBJ2-7): DAGVTQSPTHLIKTRGQQVTLRCSPKSGHDTVSWYQQALGQGPQFIFQYYEEEERQRGNFPDRFSGHQFPNYSSELNVNALLLGDSALYLCASNLWARVLMSSYEQYFGPGTRLTVT.

The chain combines TRBV7-3 with TRBJ2-1, with 9 bases fitting TRBD2. Germline CDR1 is SGHTA and CDR2 is FQGTGA. Germline trimming cut 1 base from V and 4 bases from J; bases unmatched to any gene: 8. This CDR3 is 17 amino acids long. The CDR3 loop reads CASSLRGRAGGYNEQFF. The CDR3 bases are TGTGCCAGCAGCTTAAGGGGTCGAGCGGGGGGTTACAATGAGCAGTTCTTC.